This T cell receptor (beta chain) was sequenced in a study of blood T cells in healthy people across ages. Whole-study findings and limits: The percentage of naive T cells correlated strongly with TCR beta diversity. Estimates of total diversity, which came from one million sequenced T cells, were considered to be underestimates.

Extracted total RNA amounted to at least 5.5 micrograms for each sample. Concerning this clonotype: Antigen unknown.

A second PCR, run for roughly 6 to 11 cycles, used a sample-barcoded 5' primer plus a J-beta primer mix. Every single cDNA molecule received a tag from a template-switch adaptor with 12 random nucleotides. TCRdb fed the 5' RACE reads into MiXCR, producing one record per CDR3 protein. The sample has 1.5 million to 2 million distinct CDR3 sequences; just under 50% are singletons. The clonotype originates from a woman in her 40s in good health. The sequenced material came from blood.

CDR3 in DNA: TGCGCCAGCAGCCCTAGCGGGGTTTCAGATACGCAGTATTTT. Its protein is CASSPSGVSDTQYF. The chain has TRBV4-3 and TRBJ2-3; 9 positions match TRBD2. The CDR3 has 14 amino acids. CDR1 LGHNA and CDR2 YSLEER come from the germline V gene. The ends lost 4 bases at V and 4 bases at J; junction bases unmatched: 3.